Listed below are T cell receptor beta chains from one sample, sequenced in a study of T cell responses to AZD1222 COVID-19 vaccine. The protocol was immunoSEQ multiplex PCR, while the TCRdb copy is restricted to in-frame clones and leaves out a portion. The sample yields about 200,000 clones, around 88% seen once. The sample consisted of peripheral blood, taken on day 0 of AZD1222 vaccination. Receptors were obtained from an adult in good health. Both conserved end residues are part of each CDR3. The D gene is left open where the match is weak. Size is omitted from some rows. Given values are once, few, many or a class for expanded clones.

v_gene	d_gene	abundance	j_gene	CDR3nt	CDR3aa
TRBV5-6	TRBD1	.	TRBJ1-2	TGTGCCAGCGCTCCCCGACGGACAGGGATTATTGGCTATGGCTACACCTTC	CASAPRRTGIIGYGYTF
TRBV7-2	TRBD2	.	TRBJ2-3	TGTGCCAGCAGCTTAGCGCGGGGGACAGATACGCAGTATTTT	CASSLARGTDTQYF
TRBV7-2	.	.	TRBJ2-7	TGTGCCAGCAGCTTTCAAGTTCCCTACGAGCAGTACTTC	CASSFQVPYEQYF
TRBV18	.	.	TRBJ1-2	TGTGCCAGCTCACTACGTCAGGGGCAGGGGTATGGCTACACCTTC	CASSLRQGQGYGYTF
TRBV19	.	.	TRBJ2-7	TGTGCCAGTAGCTTACAGGAAACCTACGAGCAGTACTTC	CASSLQETYEQYF
TRBV2	.	once	TRBJ1-1	TGTGCCACTCCAACGGGGGACACTGAAGCTTTCTTT	CATPTGDTEAFF
TRBV4-1	TRBD1	.	TRBJ1-2	TGCGCCAGCAGCCAAACAGGGGGAGGAGATGGCTACACCTTC	CASSQTGGGDGYTF
TRBV7-2	TRBD1	.	TRBJ1-2	TGTGCCAGCAACCCCTCGGGGACAGCCTTATCCTATGGCTACACCTTC	CASNPSGTALSYGYTF
TRBV25-1	.	.	TRBJ1-4	TGTGCCAGTGCACAGGGTCGGGGGGAAAAACTGTTTTTT	CASAQGRGEKLFF
TRBV3-1/TRBV3-2	.	.	TRBJ1-4	TGTGCCAGCAGCCAAGCTGACGAAAAACTGTTTTTT	CASSQADEKLFF
TRBV14	.	.	TRBJ1-1	TGTGCCAGCAGCCAAGCCGGGGGTCGTAGGGAAGCTTTCTTT	CASSQAGGRREAFF
TRBV7-9	.	.	TRBJ2-5	TGTGCCAGCAGCCCTAGTACCCAAGAGACCCAGTACTTC	CASSPSTQETQYF
TRBV7-9	TRBD1	.	TRBJ2-6	TGTGCCAGCAGCCCAAGGACAGGAACCTACTCTGGGGCCAACGTCCTGACTTTC	CASSPRTGTYSGANVLTF
TRBV6-5	.	.	TRBJ1-2	TGTGCCAGCAGGCCGGGCCTCGACCTATGGAGCTTC	CASRPGLDLWSF
TRBV18	.	.	TRBJ1-1	TGTGCCAGCTCACCTTCGTTTGGGCGGGACACTGAAGCTTTCTTT	CASSPSFGRDTEAFF
TRBV11-3	.	.	TRBJ1-1	TGTGCCAGCAGCTTCACAAGGAACACTGAAGCTTTCTTT	CASSFTRNTEAFF
TRBV10-3	.	.	TRBJ2-7	TGTGCCATCCGGCGAGGAGCCTACGAGCAGTACTTC	CAIRRGAYEQYF
TRBV7-9	TRBD2	.	TRBJ2-2	TGTGCCAGCAGCGCTTCGACTAGCGGGGGGAACACCGGGGAGCTGTTTTTT	CASSASTSGGNTGELFF
TRBV5-1	.	.	TRBJ2-7	TGCGCCAGCAGCCCCAGGGTCGGCGAGCAGTACTTC	CASSPRVGEQYF
TRBV6-1	.	few	TRBJ1-3	TGTGCCAGCAGTGATCCGTCCAGCTCTGGAAACACCATATATTTT	CASSDPSSSGNTIYF
TRBV6-5	TRBD2	.	TRBJ2-5	TGTGCCAGCAGCCGGGGGGGCCGAGAGACCCAGTACTTC	CASSRGGRETQYF
TRBV4-3	.	.	TRBJ2-5	TGCGCCAGCAGCCAAGGGCTTCTAGTGGGCGGTTCAGAGACCCAGTACTTC	CASSQGLLVGGSETQYF
TRBV9	TRBD1	.	TRBJ1-6	TGTGCCAGCAGCGTAGAGGTGGAGGGGGCGCGTAATTCACCCCTCCACTTT	CASSVEVEGARNSPLHF
TRBV6-5	.	.	TRBJ1-5	TGTGCCAGCAGAGGGGGTAGCAATCAGCCCCAGCATTTT	CASRGGSNQPQHF
TRBV7-9	.	.	TRBJ1-3	TGTGCCAGCAGCCCCTTTGGAAACACCATATATTTT	CASSPFGNTIYF
TRBV7-3	.	.	TRBJ1-4	TGTGCCAGCTGGACGGGGGGCGTAGATGAAAAACTGTTTTTT	CASWTGGVDEKLFF
TRBV3-1/TRBV3-2	.	.	TRBJ2-3	TGTGCCAGCAGCCAACAACTAGCTTCAGATACGCAGTATTTT	CASSQQLASDTQYF
TRBV6-2/TRBV6-3	TRBD1	.	TRBJ1-2	TGTGCCAGCAGTTATCAGGGGGCAATCGCTGGCTACACCTTC	CASSYQGAIAGYTF
TRBV11-2	.	.	TRBJ1-2	TGTGCCAGCAGCTTAGATAGGGGCAGGGGAAAAGGCTACACCTTC	CASSLDRGRGKGYTF
TRBV7-9	TRBD1	.	TRBJ1-1	TGTGCCAGCAGTGTGACAGGGTATCGGGACACTGAAGCTTTCTTT	CASSVTGYRDTEAFF
TRBV7-9	.	.	TRBJ1-2	TGTGCCAGCAGCCGTGGACAGTTTCAGGACTCTAACTATGGCTACACCTTC	CASSRGQFQDSNYGYTF
TRBV6-2/TRBV6-3	TRBD1	.	TRBJ2-1	TGTGCCAGCAGTACTCGCCAGGGGGCCCAGCAGTTCTTC	CASSTRQGAQQFF
TRBV3-1/TRBV3-2	.	.	TRBJ2-7	TGTGCCAGCAGCCACGGATACGAGCAGTACTTC	CASSHGYEQYF
TRBV5-4	TRBD2	.	TRBJ2-2	TGTGCCAGCAGCCTGGGGGGGACGAACACCGGGGAGCTGTTTTTT	CASSLGGTNTGELFF
TRBV13	.	.	TRBJ1-1	TGTGCCAGCAGCTCCGCCGTTGGGTCAGGGCTAACTGAAGCTTTCTTT	CASSSAVGSGLTEAFF
TRBV28	.	once	TRBJ1-3	TGTGCCAGCAGTTCCGCGGGTGGGGTGCACACCATATATTTT	CASSSAGGVHTIYF
TRBV4-1	.	.	TRBJ1-1	TGCGCCAGCAGGAGAGGAGCAAGCACTGAAGCTTTCTTT	CASRRGASTEAFF
TRBV12-3/TRBV12-4	.	.	TRBJ2-1	TGTGCCAGCAGTTTAAATGGACTCGCGCAGTTCTTC	CASSLNGLAQFF
TRBV5-8	TRBD1	once	TRBJ1-1	TGTGCCAGCAGCTTGGATTGGGACAGGAGGAGGGTTTTCTTT	CASSLDWDRRRVFF
TRBV30	.	.	TRBJ2-7	TGTGCCTGGAGTTTGTCGGCTGCCTACGAGCAGTACTTC	CAWSLSAAYEQYF
TRBV5-4	.	.	TRBJ1-2	TGTGCCAGCAGCCACGGCGGCGGGGGTAACTATGGCTACACCTTC	CASSHGGGGNYGYTF
TRBV5-1	TRBD1	.	TRBJ1-4	TGCGCCAGCAGACCCGGACAGGCTAATGAAAAACTGTTTTTT	CASRPGQANEKLFF
TRBV4-2	TRBD2	few	TRBJ2-7	TGTGCCACCGGCGGGACTAGCGACTCCTACGAGCAGTACTTC	CATGGTSDSYEQYF
TRBV3-1/TRBV3-2	.	.	TRBJ2-7	TGTGCCAGCAGCCAAGAAACGGCCCTAAACTACGAGCAGTACTTC	CASSQETALNYEQYF
TRBV6-4	TRBD2	.	TRBJ2-3	TGTGCCAGCAGCTATAGCGGGGGAAGCACAGATACGCAGTATTTT	CASSYSGGSTDTQYF
TRBV28	TRBD2	.	TRBJ2-7	TGTGCCAGCACCGGGGGGGGCCAGGACGAGCAGTACTTC	CASTGGGQDEQYF
TRBV5-3	TRBD1	.	TRBJ2-5	TGTGCCAGAAGCTCCGCAGGGGGACGAGAGACCCAGTACTTC	CARSSAGGRETQYF
TRBV19	.	.	TRBJ2-7	TGTGCCAGTAGTATTGGGGTAGCTCCTAAATCCTACGAGCAGTACTTC	CASSIGVAPKSYEQYF
TRBV7-9	.	.	TRBJ1-1	TGTGCCAGCAGGGGGGACTTTGAAGCTTTCTTT	CASRGDFEAFF